The present TCR beta chain was sequenced within a study of blood T cell repertoires in COVID-19. Study summary: From the United States, Italy and Spain came samples of acute and convalescent COVID-19. Sources were T cells, B-cell-depleted T cells, or PBMCs; the material itself was cDNA or gDNA.

Generated by immunoSEQ multiplex PCR, the TCRdb table keeps only in-frame clones and is missing some. Here the sample spans just under 150,000 clones, just under 90% being singletons. The CDR3 has 16 residues. V lost 4 bases, J lost 5 bases, and 21 bases lay in between. Germline CDR1 is MGHRA and CDR2 is YSYEKL. This clone was counted a few times. The sample comprised peripheral blood. The sequence came from a woman in her fifties or sixties with active or convalescent COVID-19. The chain couples TRBV4-1 to TRBJ2-7, with D perhaps TRBD2 (6 bases). This CDR3 reads CASSRIDGGLGDEQYF. The CDR3 DNA follows: TGCGCCAGCAGCCGCATAGATGGGGGGTTAGGGGACGAGCAGTACTTC.